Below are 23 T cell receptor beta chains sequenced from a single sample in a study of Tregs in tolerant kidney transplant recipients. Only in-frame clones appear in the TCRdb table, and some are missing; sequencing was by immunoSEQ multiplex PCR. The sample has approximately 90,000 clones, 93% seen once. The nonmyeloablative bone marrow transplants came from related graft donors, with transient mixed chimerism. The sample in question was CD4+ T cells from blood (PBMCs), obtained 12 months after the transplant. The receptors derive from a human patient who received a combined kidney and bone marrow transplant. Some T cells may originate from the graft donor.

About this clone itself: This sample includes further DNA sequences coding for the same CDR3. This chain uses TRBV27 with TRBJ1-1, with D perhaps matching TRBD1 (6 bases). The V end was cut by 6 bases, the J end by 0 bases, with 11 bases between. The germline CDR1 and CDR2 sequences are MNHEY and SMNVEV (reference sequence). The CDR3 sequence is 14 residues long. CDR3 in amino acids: CASRLDRLNTEAFF. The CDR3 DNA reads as TGTGCCAGCAGGCTGGACAGACTGAACACTGAAGCTTTCTTT.

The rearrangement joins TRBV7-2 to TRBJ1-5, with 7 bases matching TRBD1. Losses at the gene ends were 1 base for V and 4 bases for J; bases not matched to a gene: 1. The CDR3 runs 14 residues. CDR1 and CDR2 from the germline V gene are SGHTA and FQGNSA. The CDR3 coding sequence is TGTGCCAGCAGCTTAGAGACAGGGAATCAGCCCCAGCATTTT. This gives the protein CASSLETGNQPQHF.

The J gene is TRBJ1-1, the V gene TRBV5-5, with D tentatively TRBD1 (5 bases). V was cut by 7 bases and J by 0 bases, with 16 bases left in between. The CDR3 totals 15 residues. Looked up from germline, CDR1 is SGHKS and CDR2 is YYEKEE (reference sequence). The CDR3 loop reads CASLRNWGLNTEAFF. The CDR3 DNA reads TGTGCCAGCCTGAGGAACTGGGGCTTGAACACTGAAGCTTTCTTT. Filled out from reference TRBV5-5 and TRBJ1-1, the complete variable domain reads DAGVTQSPTHLIKTRGQQVTLRCSPISGHKSVSWYQQVLGQGPQFIFQYYEKEERGRGNFPDRFSARQFPNYSSELNVNALLLGDSALYLCASLRNWGLNTEAFFGQGTRLTVV.

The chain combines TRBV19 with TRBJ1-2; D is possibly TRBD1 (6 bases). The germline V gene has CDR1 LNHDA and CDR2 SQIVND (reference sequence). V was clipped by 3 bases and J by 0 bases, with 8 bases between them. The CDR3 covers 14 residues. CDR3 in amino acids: CASSMDRSNYGYTF. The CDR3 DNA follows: TGTGCCAGTAGTATGGACAGATCTAACTATGGCTACACCTTC.

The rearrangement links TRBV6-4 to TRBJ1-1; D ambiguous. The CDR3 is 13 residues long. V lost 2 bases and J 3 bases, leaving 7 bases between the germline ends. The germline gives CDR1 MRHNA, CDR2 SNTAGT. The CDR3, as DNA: TGTGCCAGCAGTGACACCCCGGACACTGAAGCTTTCTTT. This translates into CASSDTPDTEAFF.

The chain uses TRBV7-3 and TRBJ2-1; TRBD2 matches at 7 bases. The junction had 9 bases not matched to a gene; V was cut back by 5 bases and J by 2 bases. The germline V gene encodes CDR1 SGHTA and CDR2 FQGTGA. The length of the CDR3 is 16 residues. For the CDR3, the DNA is TGTGCCAGCAGCGCCCTTGGTGGGGGGGCCTACAATGAGCAGTTCTTC. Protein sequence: CASSALGGGAYNEQFF.

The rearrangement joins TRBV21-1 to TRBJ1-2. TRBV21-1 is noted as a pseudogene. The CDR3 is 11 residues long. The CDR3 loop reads CASSRGGGYTF. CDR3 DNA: TGTGCCAGCAGCAGAGGAGGGGGCTACACCTTC.

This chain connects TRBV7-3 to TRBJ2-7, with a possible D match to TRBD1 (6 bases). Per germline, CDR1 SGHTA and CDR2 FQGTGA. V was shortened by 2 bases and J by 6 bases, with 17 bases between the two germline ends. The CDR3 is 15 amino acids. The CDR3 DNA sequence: TGTGCCAGCAGCTTATCCGGGACAAGATCATCCGAGCAGTACTTC. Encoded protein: CASSLSGTRSSEQYF.

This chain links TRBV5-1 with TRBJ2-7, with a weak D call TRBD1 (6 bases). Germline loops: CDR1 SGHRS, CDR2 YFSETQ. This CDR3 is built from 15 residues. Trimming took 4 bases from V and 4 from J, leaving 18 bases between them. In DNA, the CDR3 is TGCGCCAGCAGCAGGGAAGGGACAATGGCATACGAGCAGTACTTC. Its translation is CASSREGTMAYEQYF.

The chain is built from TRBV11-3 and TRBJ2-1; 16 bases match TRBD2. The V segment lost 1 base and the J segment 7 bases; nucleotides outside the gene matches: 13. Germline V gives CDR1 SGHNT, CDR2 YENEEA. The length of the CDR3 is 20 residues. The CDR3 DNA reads TGTGCCAGCAGCTTAGTGGGACTAGCGGGAGGGCCAATTCCCACGAATGAGCAGTTCTTC. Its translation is CASSLVGLAGGPIPTNEQFF.

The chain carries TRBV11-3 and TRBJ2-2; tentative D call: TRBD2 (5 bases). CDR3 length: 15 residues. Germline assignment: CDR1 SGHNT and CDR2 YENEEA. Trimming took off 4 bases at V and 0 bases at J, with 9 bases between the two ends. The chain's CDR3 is CASSSSLANTGELFF. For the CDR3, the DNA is TGTGCCAGCAGCTCGTCACTAGCGAACACCGGGGAGCTGTTTTTT.

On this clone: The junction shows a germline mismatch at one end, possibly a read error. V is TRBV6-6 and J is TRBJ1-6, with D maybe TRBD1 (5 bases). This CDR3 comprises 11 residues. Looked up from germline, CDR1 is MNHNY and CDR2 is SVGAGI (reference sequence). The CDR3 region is CASSYQGRYLF. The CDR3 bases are TGTGCCAGCAGTTACCAGGGTCGATATCTCTTT.

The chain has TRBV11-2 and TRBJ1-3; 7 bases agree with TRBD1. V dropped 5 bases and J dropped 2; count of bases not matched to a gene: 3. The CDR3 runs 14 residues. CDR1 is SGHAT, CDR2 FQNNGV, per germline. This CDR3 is CASSRGQPGNTIYF. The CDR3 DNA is TGTGCCAGCAGCCGGGGACAGCCTGGAAACACCATATATTTT.

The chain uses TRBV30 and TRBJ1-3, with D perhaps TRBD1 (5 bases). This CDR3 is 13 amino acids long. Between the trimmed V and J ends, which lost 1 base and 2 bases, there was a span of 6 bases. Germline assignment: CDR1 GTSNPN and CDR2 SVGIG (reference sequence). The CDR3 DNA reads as TGTGCCTGGAGTGGGGGGGCTGGAAACACCATATATTTT. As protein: CAWSGGAGNTIYF.

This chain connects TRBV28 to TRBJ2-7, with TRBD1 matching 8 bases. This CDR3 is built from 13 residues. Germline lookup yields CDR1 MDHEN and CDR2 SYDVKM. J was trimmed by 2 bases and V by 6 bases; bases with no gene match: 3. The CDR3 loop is CASRTGAPYEQYF. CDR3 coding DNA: TGTGCCAGCAGGACAGGGGCTCCCTACGAGCAGTACTTC.

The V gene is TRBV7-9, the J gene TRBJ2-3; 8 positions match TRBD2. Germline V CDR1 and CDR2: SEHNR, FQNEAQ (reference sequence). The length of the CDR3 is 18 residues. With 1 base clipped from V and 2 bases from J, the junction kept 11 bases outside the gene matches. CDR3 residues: CASSLVTLGGGFTDTQYF. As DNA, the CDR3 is TGTGCCAGCAGCTTAGTAACCCTTGGCGGGGGGTTCACAGATACGCAGTATTTT.

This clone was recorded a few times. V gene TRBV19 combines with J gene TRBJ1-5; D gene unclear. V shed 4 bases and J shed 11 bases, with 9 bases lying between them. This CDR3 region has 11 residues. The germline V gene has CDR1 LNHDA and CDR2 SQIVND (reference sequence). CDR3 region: CASSRLEAQHF. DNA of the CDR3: TGTGCCAGTAGTAGACTAGAGGCCCAGCATTTT.

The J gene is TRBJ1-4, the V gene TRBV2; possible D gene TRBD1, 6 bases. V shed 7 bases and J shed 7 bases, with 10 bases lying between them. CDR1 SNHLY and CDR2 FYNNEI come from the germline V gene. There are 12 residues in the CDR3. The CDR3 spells CASTRGGEKLFF. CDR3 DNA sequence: TGTGCCAGCACGAGGGGGGGTGAAAAACTGTTTTTT. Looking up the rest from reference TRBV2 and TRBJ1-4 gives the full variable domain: EPEVTQTPSHQVTQMGQEVILRCVPISNHLYFYWYRQILGQKVEFLVSFYNNEISEKSEIFDDQFSVERPDGSNFTLKIRSTKLEDSAMYFCASTRGGEKLFFGSGTQLSVL.

CDR3 nucleotides: TGTGCCAGCAGCTTGGCGGGACACTACGAGCAGTACTTC. It codes for CASSLAGHYEQYF. The gene calls are TRBV5-4 and TRBJ2-7; TRBD1 is a possible D gene (6 bases). CDR3 size: 13 residues. Germline-derived CDR1 and CDR2 are SGHNT and YYREEE (reference sequence). V lost 0 bases and J lost 3, with 7 bases in between.

The CDR3 region has the DNA TGTGCCAGCAGTCGAGACTTACAGGGGAGCTATGGCTACACCTTC. Translating it yields CASSRDLQGSYGYTF. The J gene is TRBJ1-2, the V gene TRBV6-5, with 7 bases aligning to TRBD1. Per the germline V gene, CDR1 is MNHEY and CDR2 is SVGAGI. V was pared by 5 bases and J by 4 bases, with 10 bases of the junction left unmatched. This CDR3 spans 15 amino acids.

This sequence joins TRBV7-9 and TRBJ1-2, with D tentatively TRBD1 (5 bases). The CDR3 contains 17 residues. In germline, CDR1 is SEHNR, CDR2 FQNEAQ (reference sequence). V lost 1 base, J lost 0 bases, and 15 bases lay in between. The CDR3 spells CASSLGGGVKTNYGYTF. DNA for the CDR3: TGTGCCAGCAGCTTAGGTGGAGGGGTGAAGACTAACTATGGCTACACCTTC.

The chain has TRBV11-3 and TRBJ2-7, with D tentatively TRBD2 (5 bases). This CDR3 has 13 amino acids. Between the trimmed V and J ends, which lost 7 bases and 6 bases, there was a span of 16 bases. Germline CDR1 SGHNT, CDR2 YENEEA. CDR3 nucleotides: TGTGCCAGCACCCTTTCGGGAAAGGGCGAGCAGTACTTC. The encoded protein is CASTLSGKGEQYF.

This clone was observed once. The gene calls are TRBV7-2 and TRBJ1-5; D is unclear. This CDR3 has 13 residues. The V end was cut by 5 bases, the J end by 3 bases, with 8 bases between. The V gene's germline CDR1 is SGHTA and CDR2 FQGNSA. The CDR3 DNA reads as TGTGCCAGCAGCCAACAACCCAATCAGCCCCAGCATTTT. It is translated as CASSQQPNQPQHF.